Listed here are 5 T cell receptor beta chains from one sample, sequenced in a study of regulatory T cells in long-lasting Graves disease. Time point meaning: persistent/refractory GD, antithyroid drugs over 5 years with positive TRAb. The TCR library used RNA extracted from PBMCs. Construction of TCR beta libraries relied on iRepertoire HTBI primers and on Arm-PCR targeting CDR3 regions. MiXCR, applied by TCRdb to the multiplex PCR reads, yields one record per CDR3 protein. The sample has around 450,000 distinct CDR3 sequences, about 22% seen once; the top ten hold about 7%. The sample consisted of peripheral blood mononuclear cells (PBMCs), taken when the disease was refractory, from a patient treated with antithyroid drugs. These receptors were collected from a female donor with Graves disease.

This clonotype turned up a few times. The chain recombines TRBV11-3 with TRBJ1-2, with 9 bases identical to TRBD1. With 5 bases clipped from V and 6 bases from J, the junction kept 10 bases outside the gene matches. Germline V lookup: CDR1 SGHNT, CDR2 YENEEA. The CDR3 runs 15 residues. The CDR3 spells CASSKYRDRVDGYTF. CDR3 bases: TGTGCCAGCAGCAAATACCGGGACAGGGTGGATGGCTACACCTTC.

This chain connects TRBV6-2 or TRBV6-3 to TRBJ2-3, with a possible D match to TRBD1 (5 bases). The V end lost 1 base, the J end lost 0 bases, and 14 bases lay between the germline ends. Germline assignment: CDR1 MNHEY and CDR2 SVGEGT. This CDR3 is 17 amino acids long. DNA for the CDR3: TGTGCCAGCAGTTACTGGGTCCCAGGGTCTAGCACAGATACGCAGTATTTT. It encodes CASSYWVPGSSTDTQYF.

This clonotype was seen only a few times. This sequence joins TRBV6-1 and TRBJ2-2, with 12 bases lining up with TRBD1. The CDR3 is made up of 15 amino acids. J was trimmed by 10 bases and V by 7 bases; bases with no gene match: 10. Germline V gene data show CDR1 as MNHNS and CDR2 as SASEGT. CDR3 loop: CASTPGQGAFVELFF. CDR3 bases: TGTGCCAGCACCCCGGGACAGGGGGCTTTCGTGGAGCTGTTTTTT.

Only a few counts were recorded for this clonotype. The chain uses TRBV10-3 and TRBJ1-2; D is uncertain. V was clipped by 0 bases and J by 4 bases, with 12 bases between them. Germline V CDR1 and CDR2: ENHRY, SYGVKD. The length of the CDR3 is 15 residues. In DNA, the CDR3 is TGTGCCATCAGTGAGTCGGGAGGCGAGGCCTATGGCTACACCTTC. Translating it yields CAISESGGEAYGYTF.

Comment on this clonotype: Just one base apart from a much larger clone, this may be a read error. The J gene is TRBJ1-2, the V gene TRBV12-3 or TRBV12-4; D gene uncertain. Between the trimmed V and J ends, which lost 5 bases and 8 bases, there was a span of 12 bases. The CDR3 loop spans 12 amino acids. CDR3: CASSTVPYGYTF. The DNA of the CDR3 is TGTGCCAGCAGTACGGTCCCATACGGCTACACCTTC.